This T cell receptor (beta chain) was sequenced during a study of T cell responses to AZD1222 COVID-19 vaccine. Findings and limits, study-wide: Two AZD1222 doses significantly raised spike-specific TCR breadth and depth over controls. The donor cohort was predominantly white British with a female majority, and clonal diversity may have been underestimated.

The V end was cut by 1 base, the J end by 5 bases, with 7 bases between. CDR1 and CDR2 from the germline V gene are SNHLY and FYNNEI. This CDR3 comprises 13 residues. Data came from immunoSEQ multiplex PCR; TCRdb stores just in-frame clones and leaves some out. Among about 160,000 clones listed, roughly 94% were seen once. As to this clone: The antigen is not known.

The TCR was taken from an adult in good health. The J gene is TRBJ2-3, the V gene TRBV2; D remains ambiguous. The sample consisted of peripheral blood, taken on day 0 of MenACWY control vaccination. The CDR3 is CASSEVGIDTQYF. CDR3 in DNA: TGTGCCAGCAGTGAAGTAGGTATAGATACGCAGTATTTT.